These T cell receptor beta chains were read from a single sample in a study of T cells after yellow fever vaccination. Each CDR3 protein gets one entry after TCRdb re-called the 5' RACE reads with MiXCR. The data show some 240,000 distinct CDR3 sequences, approximately 3.2% seen once. Sequencing used CD4+ T cells sorted from PBMCs, obtained 10 days after the yellow fever booster vaccination. These receptors originate from a man between 18 and 29 years old who received the YFV17D yellow fever vaccine. CDR3s include the opening cysteine and the closing phenylalanine or tryptophan. Fields, in order: clone size, V gene, D gene, J gene, CDR3 DNA, CDR3 protein. A D gene is named only where the DNA matches it firmly. Some rows mark clone size as missing; the rest say once, few, many or name a class of expanded clone.

size: few; V: TRBV18; D: NA; J: TRBJ2-1; DNA: TGTGCCAGCTCAGCCCGGGTGGACAGCAGCTCCTACAATGAGCAGTTCTTC; CDR3: CASSARVDSSSYNEQFF
size: many; V: TRBV18; D: NA; J: TRBJ1-5; DNA: TGTGCCAGCTCACCATTTGGACAGCCCCAGCATTTT; CDR3: CASSPFGQPQHF
size: NA; V: TRBV5-1; D: NA; J: TRBJ1-3; DNA: TGCGCCAGCAGCCGGGGCTCGACAGTCTCTGGAAACACCATATATTTT; CDR3: CASSRGSTVSGNTIYF
size: many; V: TRBV5-1; D: TRBD1; J: TRBJ2-2; DNA: TGCGCCAGCAGCGGACTTGGACAGGGCGTCTCCGGGGAGCTGTTTTTT; CDR3: CASSGLGQGVSGELFF
size: many; V: TRBV10-1; D: TRBD1; J: TRBJ2-5; DNA: TGCGCCACCTCTCCACAGGGGGTACGAGAGACCCAGTACTTC; CDR3: CATSPQGVRETQYF
size: few; V: TRBV5-1; D: NA; J: TRBJ1-2; DNA: TGCGCCAGCAGCTTGGAAGCGTGGGATGGCTACACCTTC; CDR3: CASSLEAWDGYTF
size: NA; V: TRBV6-2/TRBV6-3; D: NA; J: TRBJ2-1; DNA: TGTGCCAGCAGGAAGCGGTGGAGCTCCTACAATGAGCAGTTCTTC; CDR3: CASRKRWSSYNEQFF
size: many; V: TRBV20-1; D: NA; J: TRBJ1-1; DNA: TGCAGTGCTAGAGATCTCCAGCGTGAAGCTTTCTTT; CDR3: CSARDLQREAFF
size: few; V: TRBV7-2; D: TRBD2; J: TRBJ2-5; DNA: TGTGCCAGCAGCTTATTTGGTACGCGGGGGGCACAAGAGACCCAGTACTTC; CDR3: CASSLFGTRGAQETQYF
size: few; V: TRBV24-1; D: NA; J: TRBJ2-5; DNA: TGTGCCACCAGTGATGAACCGCCGGAAGAGACCCAGTACTTC; CDR3: CATSDEPPEETQYF
size: few; V: TRBV7-3; D: NA; J: TRBJ2-3; DNA: TGTGCCAGCAGCTTAGGAGGGGCTATATCTACGCAGTATTTT; CDR3: CASSLGGAISTQYF
size: many; V: TRBV7-9; D: NA; J: TRBJ2-4; DNA: TGTGCCAGCAGCTTAGCCGCAGGTCGGACCGCCAAAAACATTCAGTACTTC; CDR3: CASSLAAGRTAKNIQYF
size: many; V: TRBV7-9; D: TRBD1; J: TRBJ2-1; DNA: TGTGCCAGCAGCTTACCGACAGGGATAACCTCCTACAATGAGCAGTTCTTC; CDR3: CASSLPTGITSYNEQFF
size: few; V: TRBV5-1; D: NA; J: TRBJ1-1; DNA: TGCGCCAGCAGCCATGGACAGAAGAACACTGAAGCTTTCTTT; CDR3: CASSHGQKNTEAFF
size: NA; V: TRBV18; D: TRBD1; J: TRBJ2-5; DNA: TGTGCCAGCTCACCACCAGGGACAGCTAGGACCCAGTACTTC; CDR3: CASSPPGTARTQYF
size: NA; V: TRBV4-3; D: NA; J: TRBJ1-4; DNA: TGCGCCAGCAGCCCTACTGGACAGATCGGGAGTGAAAAACTGTTTTTT; CDR3: CASSPTGQIGSEKLFF
size: many; V: TRBV12-3/TRBV12-4; D: TRBD2; J: TRBJ2-1; DNA: TGTGCCAGCGGCTGGACTAGCTTGAATGGGCAGTTCTTC; CDR3: CASGWTSLNGQFF
size: NA; V: TRBV7-2; D: NA; J: TRBJ1-1; DNA: TGTGCCAGCAGCTTAGTAGCAGGGCAAACTGAAGCTTTCTTT; CDR3: CASSLVAGQTEAFF
size: NA; V: TRBV28; D: TRBD2; J: TRBJ2-4; DNA: TGTGCCAGCAGTTTAGGACTAGCGGGGGGGACCAAAAACATTCAGTACTTC; CDR3: CASSLGLAGGTKNIQYF
size: many; V: TRBV7-9; D: NA; J: TRBJ1-6; DNA: TGTGCCAGCAGCCCTACGACGGTGTCACCCCTCCACTTT; CDR3: CASSPTTVSPLHF
size: NA; V: TRBV11-3; D: NA; J: TRBJ2-2; DNA: TGTGCCAGCAGCTTAGGACTTCAAGGCGGGGAGCTGTTTTTT; CDR3: CASSLGLQGGELFF
size: many; V: TRBV24-1; D: TRBD1; J: TRBJ2-1; DNA: TGTGCCACCGCCCGACAGGGGGCCGGGGAGCAGTTCTTC; CDR3: CATARQGAGEQFF
size: many; V: TRBV20-1; D: TRBD1; J: TRBJ1-5; DNA: TGCAGTGCTAGTTCAGGACAGGGGGCTCAGCCCCAGCATTTT; CDR3: CSASSGQGAQPQHF
size: many; V: TRBV5-5; D: TRBD1; J: TRBJ1-3; DNA: TGTGCCAGCAGCGGACGGACAGGGGCAGGAAACACCATATATTTT; CDR3: CASSGRTGAGNTIYF
size: many; V: TRBV28; D: TRBD2; J: TRBJ2-1; DNA: TGTGCCAGCAGTCAACTTGGTGCGGGGGGACTAATGAAGAACTACAATGAGCAGTTCTTC; CDR3: CASSQLGAGGLMKNYNEQFF
size: many; V: TRBV20-1; D: NA; J: TRBJ2-7; DNA: TGCAGTGCTTGCCCCGCGGTGGGCGGGCACGAGCAGTACTTC; CDR3: CSACPAVGGHEQYF
size: NA; V: TRBV10-3; D: NA; J: TRBJ1-2; DNA: TGTGCCATCAGCCTAACCGGGAACCGCGATGGCTACACCTTC; CDR3: CAISLTGNRDGYTF
size: NA; V: TRBV5-1; D: NA; J: TRBJ1-6; DNA: TGCGCCAGCAGCTTGGTGCGGGCTCGGAATTCACCCCTCCACTTT; CDR3: CASSLVRARNSPLHF
size: many; V: TRBV12-3/TRBV12-4; D: NA; J: TRBJ1-2; DNA: TGTGCCAGCAGTTCCTCCGGGACCTATGGCTACACCTTC; CDR3: CASSSSGTYGYTF
size: many; V: TRBV7-9; D: NA; J: TRBJ1-2; DNA: TGTGCCAGCAGCTTAGGGGGTACCTATGGCTACACCTTC; CDR3: CASSLGGTYGYTF
size: NA; V: TRBV18; D: NA; J: TRBJ1-1; DNA: TGTGCCAGCTCAAACGCGAAGGGACATCTAGCTGAAGCTTTCTTT; CDR3: CASSNAKGHLAEAFF
size: many; V: TRBV15; D: NA; J: TRBJ2-5; DNA: TGTGCCACCAGCAGAGAAACGGTACAAGAGACCCAGTACTTC; CDR3: CATSRETVQETQYF
size: many; V: TRBV4-2; D: NA; J: TRBJ1-2; DNA: TGTGCCAGCAGCCAATACGGGCGGGCCAACTATGGCTACACCTTC; CDR3: CASSQYGRANYGYTF
size: many; V: TRBV7-7; D: NA; J: TRBJ2-1; DNA: TGTGCTAGCAGCATATTGCCTACCAATGAGCAGTTCTTC; CDR3: CASSILPTNEQFF
size: many; V: TRBV20-1; D: NA; J: TRBJ1-1; DNA: TGCAGTGCACTCCCGGGGAACACTGAAGCTTTCTTT; CDR3: CSALPGNTEAFF
size: NA; V: TRBV12-3/TRBV12-4; D: NA; J: TRBJ2-2; DNA: TGTGCCAGCAGTCCCCGAGTGGACGCCGGGGAGCTGTTTTTT; CDR3: CASSPRVDAGELFF
size: many; V: TRBV6-2/TRBV6-3; D: NA; J: TRBJ1-2; DNA: TGTGCCAGCAGTCGAAACCGGGACGGAAATGGCTACACCTTC; CDR3: CASSRNRDGNGYTF
size: few; V: TRBV6-2/TRBV6-3; D: NA; J: TRBJ2-5; DNA: TGTGCCAGCAGTCTTTGGGGGGACCGAGGCTACGGGGAGACCCAGTACTTC; CDR3: CASSLWGDRGYGETQYF
size: many; V: TRBV7-7; D: NA; J: TRBJ2-7; DNA: TGTGCCAGCAGCCCAGCGGGCAGGGGAAACTACGAGCAGTACTTC; CDR3: CASSPAGRGNYEQYF
size: NA; V: TRBV7-6; D: NA; J: TRBJ1-2; DNA: TGTGCCAGCAGCCAGACCCCAGGAGGCGGCTACACCTTC; CDR3: CASSQTPGGGYTF
size: few; V: TRBV15; D: TRBD1; J: TRBJ2-5; DNA: TGTGCCACCAGCAGGTCGAAGGGGGCGGTCGAGACCCAGTACTTC; CDR3: CATSRSKGAVETQYF
size: NA; V: TRBV20-1; D: NA; J: TRBJ2-5; DNA: TGCAGTGCTGGCGAAACTAGAGGGGACTGGGGGACCCAGTACTTC; CDR3: CSAGETRGDWGTQYF
size: many; V: TRBV6-2/TRBV6-3; D: NA; J: TRBJ1-5; DNA: TGTGCCAGCAGTTACTCGTCGAGGGGGAGACCCCCTAAGCCCCAGCATTTT; CDR3: CASSYSSRGRPPKPQHF
size: many; V: TRBV5-1; D: NA; J: TRBJ1-6; DNA: TGCGCCAGCAGCTTGGATCCAGGGGCATATAATTCACCCCTCCACTTT; CDR3: CASSLDPGAYNSPLHF
size: many; V: TRBV7-2; D: NA; J: TRBJ2-5; DNA: TGTGCCAGCAGCTCCCATTCATGGCGGGGACGGATGGAGACCCAGTACTTC; CDR3: CASSSHSWRGRMETQYF
size: many; V: TRBV13; D: TRBD2; J: TRBJ2-3; DNA: TGTGCCAGCAGCTCCCCGGGAGCGGGGGGTCCAGATACGCAGTATTTT; CDR3: CASSSPGAGGPDTQYF
size: many; V: TRBV18; D: NA; J: TRBJ2-5; DNA: TGTGCCAGCTCACCACGTTCCCAAGAGACCCAGTACTTC; CDR3: CASSPRSQETQYF
size: NA; V: TRBV20-1; D: NA; J: TRBJ2-2; DNA: TGCAGTGCTCCCGGGAACACCGGGGAGCTGTTTTTT; CDR3: CSAPGNTGELFF
size: many; V: TRBV25-1; D: TRBD2; J: TRBJ2-5; DNA: TGTGCCAGCAGTGAGACTAGCGGGGTTCGAGAGACCCAGTACTTC; CDR3: CASSETSGVRETQYF
size: many; V: TRBV20-1; D: TRBD2; J: TRBJ2-3; DNA: TGCAGTGCCCCCCCTAGCGGGGGACCGGCGTATACGCAGTATTTT; CDR3: CSAPPSGGPAYTQYF
size: many; V: TRBV11-2; D: NA; J: TRBJ2-2; DNA: TGTGCCAGCAGCTTGTCACAGGACACCGGGGAGCTGTTTTTT; CDR3: CASSLSQDTGELFF
size: NA; V: TRBV6-6; D: NA; J: TRBJ2-3; DNA: TGTGCCAGCAGAACATCTTTAGCCGGAAGCACAGATACGCAGTATTTT; CDR3: CASRTSLAGSTDTQYF
size: many; V: TRBV11-2; D: NA; J: TRBJ2-5; DNA: TGTGCCAGCAGCTTCGTACAAGAGACCCAGTACTTC; CDR3: CASSFVQETQYF
size: many; V: TRBV7-2; D: NA; J: TRBJ1-5; DNA: TGTGCCAGCAGCTTAAGGGGAGAACAGCCCCAGCATTTT; CDR3: CASSLRGEQPQHF
size: many; V: TRBV4-3; D: NA; J: TRBJ1-3; DNA: TGCGCCAGCAGCCAAGGCGTGCCAACCGGTGGAAACACCATATATTTT; CDR3: CASSQGVPTGGNTIYF
size: many; V: TRBV29-1; D: NA; J: TRBJ1-2; DNA: TGCAGCGTTCACCGGGGACCCCGGGGCTATGGCTACACCTTC; CDR3: CSVHRGPRGYGYTF
size: few; V: TRBV12-3/TRBV12-4; D: NA; J: TRBJ1-4; DNA: TGTGCCAGCAGTACAAGGGGATCTAATGAAAAACTGTTTTTT; CDR3: CASSTRGSNEKLFF
size: many; V: TRBV9; D: NA; J: TRBJ2-6; DNA: TGTGCCAGCAGCCCACAGGGGGCCAACGTCCTGACTTTC; CDR3: CASSPQGANVLTF
size: few; V: TRBV7-2; D: TRBD1; J: TRBJ2-7; DNA: TGTGCCAGCAGCTTAGGGAGGACAGGTCCCTACGAGCAGTACTTC; CDR3: CASSLGRTGPYEQYF